A single sample is the source of the 6 T cell receptor beta chains below, sequenced in a study of blood T cell repertoires in COVID-19. Clones were sequenced by immunoSEQ multiplex PCR, and TCRdb holds only the in-frame ones, with some missing. This sample has approximately 10,000 clones, with approximately 91% found just once. The sample taken for sequencing was peripheral blood. Every receptor here comes from a woman aged 55-69 years with active COVID-19.

This rearrangement joins TRBV7-9 to TRBJ1-2; D not resolved. The germline V gene encodes CDR1 SEHNR and CDR2 FQNEAQ (reference sequence). Trimming pared 1 base from V and 5 bases from J, leaving 5 bases between. The CDR3 extends over 12 amino acids. CDR3 sequence (DNA): TGTGCCAGCAGCTTAGAACAGTATGGCTACACCTTC. It is translated as CASSLEQYGYTF.

The chain is built from TRBV30 and TRBJ1-5, with TRBD1 identical over 8 bases. This CDR3 has 14 amino acids. V lost 1 base and J lost 3; bases outside the gene matches: 2. CDR1 is GTSNPN, CDR2 SVGIG, per germline (reference sequence). The CDR3 here is CAWSGTGNNQPQHF. Here the CDR3 DNA reads TGTGCCTGGAGTGGGACAGGGAACAATCAGCCCCAGCATTTT. The full variable domain, in which reference TRBV30 and TRBJ1-5 provide the parts outside the CDR3, is SQTIHQWPATLVQPVGSPLSLECTVEGTSNPNLYWYRQAAGRGLQLLFYSVGIGQISSEVPQNLSASRPQDRQFILSSKKLLLSDSGFYLCAWSGTGNNQPQHFGDGTRLSIL.

The V gene is TRBV2, the J gene TRBJ2-5; D remains ambiguous. Trimming took 7 bases from V and 7 from J, leaving 10 bases between them. The CDR3 extends over 11 amino acids. The germline V gene has CDR1 SNHLY and CDR2 FYNNEI. The DNA for the CDR3 is TGTGCCAGCACCGGCTCAGGGACCCAGTACTTC. Residues: CASTGSGTQYF.

The chain has TRBV11-1 and TRBJ2-3; D may be TRBD2 (7 bases). Germline V CDR1 and CDR2: SGHAT, FQDESV (reference sequence). The CDR3 length is 16 residues. Trimming took 5 bases from V and 6 from J, leaving 21 bases between them. The CDR3 coding sequence is TGTGCCAGCAGCCCCCGAGTTCGGGGGGCAGGGGATACGCAGTATTTT. This sequence encodes CASSPRVRGAGDTQYF.

The rearrangement links TRBV10-2 to TRBJ2-3, with unresolved D. Trimming stripped 10 bases from V and 8 bases from J, with 10 bases between. Germline assignment: CDR1 WSHSY and CDR2 SAAADI. The CDR3 has 10 residues. The CDR3 coding sequence is TGCGCCACCTTTCAGTCTACGCAGTATTTT. It encodes CATFQSTQYF.

The chain links TRBV6-5 to TRBJ1-6; the D is unclear. The V end was cut by 6 bases, the J end by 6 bases, with 6 bases between. This CDR3 has 12 residues. Germline V gene lookup returns CDR1 MNHEY and CDR2 SVGAGI. The CDR3 region is CASRQPNSPLHF. The CDR3 DNA reads as TGTGCCAGCAGACAGCCTAATTCACCCCTCCACTTT.